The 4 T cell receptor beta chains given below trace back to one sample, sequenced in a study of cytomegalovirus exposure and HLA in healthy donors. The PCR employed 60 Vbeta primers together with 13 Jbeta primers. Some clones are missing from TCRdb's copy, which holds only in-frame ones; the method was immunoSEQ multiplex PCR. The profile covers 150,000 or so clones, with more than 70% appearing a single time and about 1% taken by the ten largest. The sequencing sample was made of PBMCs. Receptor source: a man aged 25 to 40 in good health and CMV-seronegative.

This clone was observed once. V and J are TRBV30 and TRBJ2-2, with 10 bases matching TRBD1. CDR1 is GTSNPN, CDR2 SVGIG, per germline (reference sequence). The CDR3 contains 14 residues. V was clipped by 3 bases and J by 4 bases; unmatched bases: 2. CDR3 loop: CAWRGDRGTGELFF. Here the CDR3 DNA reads TGTGCCTGGAGAGGGGACAGGGGCACCGGGGAGCTGTTTTTT.

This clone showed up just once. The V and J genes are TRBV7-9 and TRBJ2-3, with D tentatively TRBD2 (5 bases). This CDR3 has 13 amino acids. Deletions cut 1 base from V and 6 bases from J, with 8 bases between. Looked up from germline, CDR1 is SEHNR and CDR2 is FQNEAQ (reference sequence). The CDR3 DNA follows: TGTGCCAGCAGCTTAGACGGAGGTGATACGCAGTATTTT. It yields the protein CASSLDGGDTQYF.

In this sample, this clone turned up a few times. The CDR3 reads CASSPSPSYEQYF. In DNA, the CDR3 is TGTGCCAGCAGCCCGTCCCCCTCCTACGAGCAGTACTTC. V gene TRBV7-2 combines with J gene TRBJ2-7; D is ambiguous. With 5 bases removed from V and 0 bases from J, the gap between germline ends came to 8 bases. From germline, CDR1 is SGHTA and CDR2 FQGNSA. The CDR3 sequence is 13 residues long. Full variable domain (missing parts from reference TRBV7-2 and TRBJ2-7): GAGVSQSPSNKVTEKGKDVELRCDPISGHTALYWYRQSLGQGLEFLIYFQGNSAPDKSGLPSDRFSAERTGGSVSTLTIQRTQQEDSAVYLCASSPSPSYEQYFGPGTRLTVT.

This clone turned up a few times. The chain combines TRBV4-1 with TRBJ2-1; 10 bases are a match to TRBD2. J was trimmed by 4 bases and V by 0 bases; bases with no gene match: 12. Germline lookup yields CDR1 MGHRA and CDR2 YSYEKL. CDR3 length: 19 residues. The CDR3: CASSQEFTALAGVYNEQFF. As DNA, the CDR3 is TGCGCCAGCAGCCAAGAGTTCACGGCCCTAGCGGGAGTATACAATGAGCAGTTCTTC.